This T cell receptor beta chain was recovered during a study of shared clonotypes between healthy human individuals. V lost 5 bases and J 1 base, leaving 7 bases between the germline ends. CDR1 and CDR2 from the germline V gene are SGHVS and FNYEAQ. This CDR3 comprises 13 residues. The protocol was immunoSEQ multiplex PCR, while the TCRdb copy is restricted to in-frame clones and leaves out a portion. The profile shows 1,400,000 or so clones, approximately 98.5% of them singletons. This sequence joins TRBV7-6 and TRBJ2-3; D is uncertain. The TCR originated in a man aged 25 to 40 in good health. The sequencing input was naive CD4+ T cells sorted from blood. Subset: CD45RA+ positively selected. The DNA of the CDR3 is TGTGCCAGCAGCGCACAAGGCACAGATACGCAGTATTTT. This codes for CASSAQGTDTQYF.